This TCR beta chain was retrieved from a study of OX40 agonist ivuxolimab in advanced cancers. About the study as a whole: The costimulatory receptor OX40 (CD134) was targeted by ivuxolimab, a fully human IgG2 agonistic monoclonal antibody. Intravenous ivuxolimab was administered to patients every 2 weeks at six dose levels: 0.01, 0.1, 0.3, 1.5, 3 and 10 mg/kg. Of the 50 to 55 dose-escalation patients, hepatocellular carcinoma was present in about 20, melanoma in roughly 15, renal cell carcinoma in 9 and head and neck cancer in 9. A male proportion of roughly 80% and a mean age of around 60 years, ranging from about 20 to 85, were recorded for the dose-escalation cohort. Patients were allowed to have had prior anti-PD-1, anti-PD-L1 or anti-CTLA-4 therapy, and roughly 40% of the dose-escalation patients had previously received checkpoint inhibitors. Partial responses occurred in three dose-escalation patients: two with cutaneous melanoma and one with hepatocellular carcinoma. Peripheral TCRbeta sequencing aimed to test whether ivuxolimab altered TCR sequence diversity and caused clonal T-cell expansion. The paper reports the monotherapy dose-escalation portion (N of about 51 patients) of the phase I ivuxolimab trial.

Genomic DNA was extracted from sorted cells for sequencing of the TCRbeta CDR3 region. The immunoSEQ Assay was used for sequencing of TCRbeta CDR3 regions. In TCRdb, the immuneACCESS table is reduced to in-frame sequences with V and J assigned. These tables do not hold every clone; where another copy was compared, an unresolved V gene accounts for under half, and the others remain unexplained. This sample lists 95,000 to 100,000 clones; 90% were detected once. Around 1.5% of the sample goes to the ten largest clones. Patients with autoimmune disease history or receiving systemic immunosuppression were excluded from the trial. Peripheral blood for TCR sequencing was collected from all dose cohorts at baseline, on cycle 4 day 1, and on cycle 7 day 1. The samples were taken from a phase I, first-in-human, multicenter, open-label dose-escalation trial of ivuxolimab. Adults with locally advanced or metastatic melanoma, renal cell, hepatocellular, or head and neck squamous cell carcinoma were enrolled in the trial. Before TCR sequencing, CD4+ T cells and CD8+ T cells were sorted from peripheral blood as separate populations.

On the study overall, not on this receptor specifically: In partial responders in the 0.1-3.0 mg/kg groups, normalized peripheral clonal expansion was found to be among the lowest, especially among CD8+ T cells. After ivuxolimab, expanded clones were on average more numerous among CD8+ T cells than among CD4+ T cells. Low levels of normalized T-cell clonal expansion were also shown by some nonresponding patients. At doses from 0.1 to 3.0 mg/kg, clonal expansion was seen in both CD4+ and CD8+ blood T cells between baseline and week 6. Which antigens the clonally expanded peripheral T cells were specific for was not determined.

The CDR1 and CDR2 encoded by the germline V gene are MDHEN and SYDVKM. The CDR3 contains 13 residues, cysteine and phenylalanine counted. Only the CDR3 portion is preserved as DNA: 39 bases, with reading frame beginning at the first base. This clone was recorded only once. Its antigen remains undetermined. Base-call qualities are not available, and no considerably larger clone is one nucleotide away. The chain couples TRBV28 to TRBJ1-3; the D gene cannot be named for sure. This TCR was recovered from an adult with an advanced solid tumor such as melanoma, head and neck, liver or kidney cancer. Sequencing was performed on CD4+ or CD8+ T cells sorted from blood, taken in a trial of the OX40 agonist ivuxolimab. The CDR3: CGAALTSGNTIYF. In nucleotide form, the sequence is TGTGGGGCCGCTCTTACCTCTGGAAACACCATATATTTT. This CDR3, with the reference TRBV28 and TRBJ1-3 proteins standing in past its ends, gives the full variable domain DVKVTQSSRYLVKRTGEKVFLECVQDMDHENMFWYRQDPGLGLRLIYFSYDVKMKEKGDIPEGYSVSREKKERFSLILESASTNQTSMYLCGAALTSGNTIYFGEGSWLTVV.